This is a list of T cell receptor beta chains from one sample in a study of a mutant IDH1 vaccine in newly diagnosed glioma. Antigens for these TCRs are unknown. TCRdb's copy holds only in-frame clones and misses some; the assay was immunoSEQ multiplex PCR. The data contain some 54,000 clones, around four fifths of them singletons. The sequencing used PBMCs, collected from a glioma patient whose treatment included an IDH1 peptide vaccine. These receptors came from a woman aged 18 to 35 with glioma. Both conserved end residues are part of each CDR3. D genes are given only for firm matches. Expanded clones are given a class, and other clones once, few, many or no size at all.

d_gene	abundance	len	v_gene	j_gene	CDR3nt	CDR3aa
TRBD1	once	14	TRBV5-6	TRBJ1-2	TGTGCCAGCAGCCCCGGGACAGGGGGCGACCTAATTCTTTTC	CASSPGTGGDLILF
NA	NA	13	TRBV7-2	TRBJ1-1	TGTGCCAGCAGCGGCAGGGTTTTGGGTGAAGCTTTCTTT	CASSGRVLGEAFF
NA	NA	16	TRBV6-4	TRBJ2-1	TGTGCCAGCAGTGACTCCCAACGGGGCTCCTACAATGAGCAGTTCTTC	CASSDSQRGSYNEQFF
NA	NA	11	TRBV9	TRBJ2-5	TGTGCCAGCAGCGCCGGAGAGACCCAGTACTTC	CASSAGETQYF
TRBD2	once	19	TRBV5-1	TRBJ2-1	TGCGCCAGCAGCATAGATACTAGCGGGGGGATACCCTCCTACAATGAGCAGTTCTTC	CASSIDTSGGIPSYNEQFF
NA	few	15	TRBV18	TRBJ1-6	TGTGCCAGCTCACCACCCGGCGGAAATAATTCACCCCTCCACTTT	CASSPPGGNNSPLHF
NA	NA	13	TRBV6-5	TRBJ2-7	TGTGCCAGCAGTGTCGGAGGGTGGAACGAGCAGTACTTC	CASSVGGWNEQYF
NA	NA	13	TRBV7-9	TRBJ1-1	TGTGCCAGCAGCCCTGGGGTCCGCACTGAAGCTTTCTTT	CASSPGVRTEAFF
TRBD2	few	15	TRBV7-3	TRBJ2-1	TGTGCCAGCAGCTTAAGCGGGAGCTCCTACAATGAGCAGTTCTTC	CASSLSGSSYNEQFF
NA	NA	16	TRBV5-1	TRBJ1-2	TGCGCCAGCAGCTTGGGATGGACGGTGGAAACCTATGGCTACACCTTC	CASSLGWTVETYGYTF
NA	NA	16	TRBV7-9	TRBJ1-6	TGTGCCAGCAGCACAACCCCGGGCATGGACGATTCACCCCTCCACTTT	CASSTTPGMDDSPLHF
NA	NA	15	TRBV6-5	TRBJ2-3	TGTGCCAGCAGTTCCCCTTTTGGGGGCACAGATACGCAGTATTTT	CASSSPFGGTDTQYF
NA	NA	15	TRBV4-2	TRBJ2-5	TGTGCCAGCAGCCAAGATGGCAGACCGCAAGAGACCCAGTACTTC	CASSQDGRPQETQYF
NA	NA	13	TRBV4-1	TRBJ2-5	TGCGCCAGCAGCCAGGGTATTCCGGGGACCCAGTACTTC	CASSQGIPGTQYF
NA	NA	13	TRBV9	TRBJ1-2	TGTGCCAGCAGCCCCACCCCAGGGCACGGCTACACCTTC	CASSPTPGHGYTF
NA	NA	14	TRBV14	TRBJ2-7	TGTGCCAGCAGCCAAGCCCCCCAGGGGATAGAGCAGTACTTC	CASSQAPQGIEQYF
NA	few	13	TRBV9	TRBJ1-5	TGTGCCAGCAGCCCAGTCCCCAATCAGCCCCAGCATTTT	CASSPVPNQPQHF
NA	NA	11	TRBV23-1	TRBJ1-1	TGCGCCAGCAGGAAGGGCAGTGAAGCTTTCTTT	CASRKGSEAFF
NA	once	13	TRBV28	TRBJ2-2	TGTGCCAGCAGTTTGCCAGGGCCCGGGGAGCTGTTTTTT	CASSLPGPGELFF
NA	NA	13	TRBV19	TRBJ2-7	TGTGCCAGTACATTAGGAAGCTCCTACGAGCAGTACTTC	CASTLGSSYEQYF
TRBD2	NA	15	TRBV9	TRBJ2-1	TGTGCCAGCAGTCTTAGCGGGGTGGGAGTCAGTGAGCAGTTCTTC	CASSLSGVGVSEQFF
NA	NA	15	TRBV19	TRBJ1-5	TGTGCCAGTAGTTACGAACCCGGGGGCAATCAGCCCCAGCATTTT	CASSYEPGGNQPQHF
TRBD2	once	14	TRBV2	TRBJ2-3	TGTGCCAGCAGTGAATGGGGGGGGGCAGATACGCAGTATTTT	CASSEWGGADTQYF
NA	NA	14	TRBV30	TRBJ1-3	TGTGCCTGGAGTCCCCGGACGACGGGAAACACCATATATTTT	CAWSPRTTGNTIYF
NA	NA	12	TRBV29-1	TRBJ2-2	TGCAGCGTTGAATTTGGGGCCGGGGAGCTGTTTTTT	CSVEFGAGELFF
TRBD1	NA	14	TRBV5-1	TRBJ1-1	TGCGCCAGCAGCTTGCAGACAGGGAGCACTGAAGCTTTCTTT	CASSLQTGSTEAFF